This T cell receptor (beta chain) was captured by sequencing in a study of OX40 agonist ivuxolimab in advanced cancers. The sample holds a few counts of this clone. Germline trimming cut 5 bases from V and 8 bases from J; bases unmatched to any gene: 6. The CDR3 sequence is 13 residues long. Germline V gives CDR1 MNHEY, CDR2 SVGAGI. The protocol was immunoSEQ multiplex PCR, while the TCRdb copy is restricted to in-frame clones and leaves out a portion. The sample contains around 20,000 clones, approximately 86% of which appear only once. The receptor was isolated from an adult with an advanced solid tumor such as melanoma, head and neck, liver or kidney cancer. The chain combines TRBV6-5 with TRBJ1-2, with 9 bases aligning to TRBD1. Material: CD4+ or CD8+ T cells sorted from blood, obtained in a trial of the OX40 agonist ivuxolimab. The CDR3 coding sequence is TGTGCCAGCAGTCTTCGACAGGGGGGCGGCTACACCTTC. This codes for CASSLRQGGGYTF.